The rows below give T cell receptor beta chains drawn from one sample of a study of blood T cell repertoires in COVID-19. Profiled with immunoSEQ multiplex PCR; TCRdb holds only in-frame clones, not every one. The sample includes over 200,000 clones, approximately 83% of them seen just once. The sequenced sample was peripheral blood. These receptors were obtained from a man aged 40-49 years with acute or convalescent COVID-19. Both conserved end residues are part of each CDR3. Each record gives: D gene, clone size, J gene, V gene, CDR3 protein, CDR3 DNA. The D gene is left open where the match is weak. Expanded clones get a size class; other rows say once, few or many, or leave the size out.

D gene: .
clone size: .
J gene: TRBJ2-1
V gene: TRBV27
CDR3 protein: CASSLSYRVPYNEQFF
CDR3 DNA: TGTGCCAGCAGTTTATCGTACAGGGTCCCCTACAATGAGCAGTTCTTC

D gene: .
clone size: few
J gene: TRBJ2-2
V gene: TRBV5-6
CDR3 protein: CASSLPGTGELFF
CDR3 DNA: TGTGCCAGCAGCTTACCGGGAACCGGGGAGCTGTTTTTT

D gene: .
clone size: .
J gene: TRBJ2-2
V gene: TRBV4-3
CDR3 protein: CASSQETVLETGELFF
CDR3 DNA: TGCGCCAGCAGCCAAGAGACAGTACTTGAAACCGGGGAGCTGTTTTTT

D gene: TRBD2
clone size: .
J gene: TRBJ2-1
V gene: TRBV7-6
CDR3 protein: CASSLLAGEASEQFF
CDR3 DNA: TGTGCCAGCAGCCTACTAGCGGGAGAAGCCAGTGAGCAGTTCTTC

D gene: TRBD2
clone size: .
J gene: TRBJ2-1
V gene: TRBV2
CDR3 protein: CASSVSFILAGYNEQFF
CDR3 DNA: TGTGCCAGCAGTGTTTCGTTTATCCTAGCGGGATACAATGAGCAGTTCTTC

D gene: TRBD2
clone size: .
J gene: TRBJ2-7
V gene: TRBV16
CDR3 protein: CASSQSNVRTSDVYF
CDR3 DNA: TGTGCCAGCAGCCAATCAAACGTTCGGACTAGCGACGTATACTTC

D gene: .
clone size: .
J gene: TRBJ1-3
V gene: TRBV3-1/TRBV3-2
CDR3 protein: CASSRLLGGSGNTIYF
CDR3 DNA: TGTGCCAGCAGCCGCCTTTTGGGGGGCTCTGGAAACACCATATATTTT

D gene: .
clone size: .
J gene: TRBJ2-3
V gene: TRBV5-4
CDR3 protein: CASSPGGTPSTDTQYF
CDR3 DNA: TGTGCCAGCAGCCCAGGGGGGACCCCTAGCACAGATACGCAGTATTTT

D gene: .
clone size: .
J gene: TRBJ1-5
V gene: TRBV29-1
CDR3 protein: CSVGPRRDQPQHF
CDR3 DNA: TGCAGCGTAGGACCCCGGCGGGATCAGCCCCAGCATTTT

D gene: TRBD2
clone size: .
J gene: TRBJ2-7
V gene: TRBV3-1/TRBV3-2
CDR3 protein: CASSQGLAGITYEQYF
CDR3 DNA: TGTGCCAGCAGCCAGGGACTAGCGGGAATAACCTACGAGCAGTACTTC

D gene: .
clone size: .
J gene: TRBJ1-6
V gene: TRBV3-1/TRBV3-2
CDR3 protein: CASSQTENNSPLHF
CDR3 DNA: TGTGCCAGCAGCCAGACAGAGAATAATTCACCCCTCCACTTT

D gene: .
clone size: .
J gene: TRBJ1-4
V gene: TRBV11-2
CDR3 protein: CASSFSPTGRSAEKLFF
CDR3 DNA: TGTGCCAGCAGCTTTTCCCCGACAGGCCGATCGGCGGAAAAACTGTTTTTT